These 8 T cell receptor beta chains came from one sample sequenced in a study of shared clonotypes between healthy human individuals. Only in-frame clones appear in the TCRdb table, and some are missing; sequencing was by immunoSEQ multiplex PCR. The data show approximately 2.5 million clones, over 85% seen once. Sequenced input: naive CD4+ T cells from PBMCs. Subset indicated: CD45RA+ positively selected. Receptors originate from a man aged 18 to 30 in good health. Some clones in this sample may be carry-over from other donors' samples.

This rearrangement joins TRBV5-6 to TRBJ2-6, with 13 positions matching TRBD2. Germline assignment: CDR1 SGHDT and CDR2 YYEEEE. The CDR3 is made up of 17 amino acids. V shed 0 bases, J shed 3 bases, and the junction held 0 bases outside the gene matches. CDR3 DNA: TGTGCCAGCAGCTTGGGACTAGCGGGAGGTGGGGCCAACGTCCTGACTTTC. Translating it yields CASSLGLAGGGANVLTF.

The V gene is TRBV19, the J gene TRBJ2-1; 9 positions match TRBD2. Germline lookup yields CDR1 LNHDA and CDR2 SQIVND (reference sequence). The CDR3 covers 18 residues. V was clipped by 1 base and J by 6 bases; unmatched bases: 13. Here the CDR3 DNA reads TGTGCCAGTAGTATAGTCGGGTTAGCGGGAGTCGTTGGCAATGAGCAGTTCTTC. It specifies CASSIVGLAGVVGNEQFF.

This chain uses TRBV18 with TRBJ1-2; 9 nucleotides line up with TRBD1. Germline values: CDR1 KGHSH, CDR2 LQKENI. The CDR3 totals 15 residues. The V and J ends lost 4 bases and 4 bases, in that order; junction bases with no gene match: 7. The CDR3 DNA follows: TGTGCCAGCTCACTACCGGGACAGGGTCTCTATGGCTACACCTTC. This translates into CASSLPGQGLYGYTF.

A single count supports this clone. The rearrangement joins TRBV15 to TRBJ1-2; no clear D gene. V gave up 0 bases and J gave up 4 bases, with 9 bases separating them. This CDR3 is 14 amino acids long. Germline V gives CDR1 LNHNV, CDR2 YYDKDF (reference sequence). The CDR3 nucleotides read TGTGCCACCAGCAGAGATCCTTATCGCTATGGCTACACCTTC. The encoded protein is CATSRDPYRYGYTF.

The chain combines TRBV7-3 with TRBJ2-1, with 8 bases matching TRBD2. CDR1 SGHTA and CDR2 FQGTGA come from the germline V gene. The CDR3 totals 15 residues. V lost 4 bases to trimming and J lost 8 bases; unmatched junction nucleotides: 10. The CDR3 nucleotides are TGTGCCAGCAGCTCCTCAAGCGGGAGTTCTTATGAGCAGTTCTTC. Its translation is CASSSSSGSSYEQFF.

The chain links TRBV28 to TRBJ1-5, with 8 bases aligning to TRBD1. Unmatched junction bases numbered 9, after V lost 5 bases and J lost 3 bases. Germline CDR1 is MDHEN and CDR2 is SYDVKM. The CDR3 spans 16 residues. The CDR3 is CASSPGTGRDNQPQHF. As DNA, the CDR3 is TGTGCCAGCAGTCCCGGGACAGGCAGGGACAATCAGCCCCAGCATTTT.

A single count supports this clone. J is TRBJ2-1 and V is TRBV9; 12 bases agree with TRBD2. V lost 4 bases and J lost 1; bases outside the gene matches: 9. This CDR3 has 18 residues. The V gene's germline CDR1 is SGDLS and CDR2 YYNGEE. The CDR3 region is CASSPSTSGSLSYNEQFF. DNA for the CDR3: TGTGCCAGCAGCCCCTCGACTAGCGGGAGTCTGTCCTACAATGAGCAGTTCTTC.

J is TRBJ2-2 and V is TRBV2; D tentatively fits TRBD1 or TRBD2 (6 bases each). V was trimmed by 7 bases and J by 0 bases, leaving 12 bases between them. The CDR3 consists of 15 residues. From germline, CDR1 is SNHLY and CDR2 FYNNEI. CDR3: CASTGGGANTGELFF. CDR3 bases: TGTGCCAGCACCGGGGGCGGGGCGAACACCGGGGAGCTGTTTTTT.